This TCR beta chain was captured in a study of response to subunit inactivated influenza vaccine. V was shortened by 3 bases and J by 5 bases, with 12 bases between the two germline ends. CDR1 is KGHSH and CDR2 is LQKENI in the germline V gene. The CDR3 has 14 residues. Study results and limitations: Authors suggested each seasonal flu vaccination may recruit only limited numbers of new T cells.

In the case of this clonotype: Its specificity is not known.

TCRdb re-called the RT-PCR reads with MiXCR, one entry per CDR3 protein. In the table there are 450,000 to 500,000 distinct CDR3 sequences, roughly 9.8% of which are singletons. Sequencing was performed on PBMCs from blood, taken 35 to 45 days after vaccination. The sequence was obtained from a man aged 50 to 60 who received an inactivated influenza vaccine. This chain uses TRBV18 with TRBJ2-3, with D possibly matching TRBD2 (5 bases). Here the CDR3 reads CASSPNTREDTQYF. The CDR3 DNA is TGTGCCAGCTCACCTAATACTAGGGAAGATACGCAGTATTTT.